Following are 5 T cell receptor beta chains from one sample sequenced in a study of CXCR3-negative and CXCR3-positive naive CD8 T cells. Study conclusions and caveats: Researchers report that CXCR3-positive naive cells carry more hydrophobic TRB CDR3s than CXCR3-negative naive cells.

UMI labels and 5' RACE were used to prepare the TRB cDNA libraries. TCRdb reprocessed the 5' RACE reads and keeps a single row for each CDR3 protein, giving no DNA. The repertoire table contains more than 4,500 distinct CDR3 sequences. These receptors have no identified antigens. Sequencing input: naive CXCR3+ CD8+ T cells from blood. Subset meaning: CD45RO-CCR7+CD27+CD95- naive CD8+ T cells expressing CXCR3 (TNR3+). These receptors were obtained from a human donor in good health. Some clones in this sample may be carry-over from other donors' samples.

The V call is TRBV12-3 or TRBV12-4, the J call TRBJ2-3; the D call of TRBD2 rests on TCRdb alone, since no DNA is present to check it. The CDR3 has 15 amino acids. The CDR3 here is CASSLALAGEDTQYF.

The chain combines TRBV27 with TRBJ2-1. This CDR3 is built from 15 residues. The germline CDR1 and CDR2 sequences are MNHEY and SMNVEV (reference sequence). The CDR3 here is CASSATGSSYNEQFF.

CDR3 amino acids: CSAPPVWEETQYF. The chain employs TRBV20-1 and TRBJ2-5; TCRdb's D call, TRBD2, is unchecked because there is no DNA. The CDR3 runs to 13 residues. In germline, CDR1 is DFQATT, CDR2 SNEGSKA (reference sequence).

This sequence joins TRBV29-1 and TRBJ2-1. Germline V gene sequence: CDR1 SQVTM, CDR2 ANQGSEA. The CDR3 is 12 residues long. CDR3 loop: CSVPVAGNEQFF.

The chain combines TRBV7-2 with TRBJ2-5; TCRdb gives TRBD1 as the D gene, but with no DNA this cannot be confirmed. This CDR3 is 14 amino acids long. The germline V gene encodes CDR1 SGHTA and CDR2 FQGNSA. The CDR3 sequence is CASSEDRAAETQYF.